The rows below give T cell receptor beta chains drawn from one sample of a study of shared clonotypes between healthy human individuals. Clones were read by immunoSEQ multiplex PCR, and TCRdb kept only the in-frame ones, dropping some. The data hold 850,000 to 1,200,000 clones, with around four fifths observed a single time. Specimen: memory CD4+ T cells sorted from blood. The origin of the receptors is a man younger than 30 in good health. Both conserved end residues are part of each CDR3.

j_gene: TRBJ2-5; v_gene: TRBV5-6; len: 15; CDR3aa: CASSLPGGIAETQYF
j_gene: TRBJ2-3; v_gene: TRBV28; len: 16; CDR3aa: CASSLGGANWGGTQYF
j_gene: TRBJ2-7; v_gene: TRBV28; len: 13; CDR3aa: CASQYESSYEQYF
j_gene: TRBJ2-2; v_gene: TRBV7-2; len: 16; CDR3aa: CASSTRTAGNTGELFF
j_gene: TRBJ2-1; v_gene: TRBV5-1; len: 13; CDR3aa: CASSSANGNEQFF
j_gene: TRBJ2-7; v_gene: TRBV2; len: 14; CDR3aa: CASSEGLAGGEQYF
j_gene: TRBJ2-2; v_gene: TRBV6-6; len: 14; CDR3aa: CASSYTGETGELFF
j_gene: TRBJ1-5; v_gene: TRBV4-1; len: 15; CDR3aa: CASSQGNDGNQPQHF
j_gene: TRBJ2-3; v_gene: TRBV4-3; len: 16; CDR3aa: CASSQDSSGRTDTQYF
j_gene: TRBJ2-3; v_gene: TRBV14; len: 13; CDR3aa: CASSQAILVPQYF
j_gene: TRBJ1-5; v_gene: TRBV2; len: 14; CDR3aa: CASSNLVSNQPQHF
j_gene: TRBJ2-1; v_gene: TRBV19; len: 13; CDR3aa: CASRQVAGNEQFF